This TCR beta chain comes out of a study of cytomegalovirus exposure and HLA in healthy donors. Germline CDR1 LNHDA, CDR2 SQIVND (reference sequence). This CDR3 contains 14 residues. Trimming left V 7 bases short and J 6 bases short, with 15 bases between. PCR primers comprised 60 Vbeta and 13 Jbeta primers. Repertoires were generated with immunoSEQ multiplex PCR, while TCRdb's copy carries only in-frame clones and drops some. This sample has under 140,000 clones, with 76% found just once. The clonotype was recovered from a young man in good health and CMV-seropositive. The chain carries TRBV19 and TRBJ2-2; possible D gene TRBD2, 6 bases. Specimen: PBMCs. The CDR3 is CASIRRGGSGELFF. DNA of the CDR3: TGTGCCAGTATCCGGCGGGGCGGTTCCGGGGAGCTGTTTTTT.